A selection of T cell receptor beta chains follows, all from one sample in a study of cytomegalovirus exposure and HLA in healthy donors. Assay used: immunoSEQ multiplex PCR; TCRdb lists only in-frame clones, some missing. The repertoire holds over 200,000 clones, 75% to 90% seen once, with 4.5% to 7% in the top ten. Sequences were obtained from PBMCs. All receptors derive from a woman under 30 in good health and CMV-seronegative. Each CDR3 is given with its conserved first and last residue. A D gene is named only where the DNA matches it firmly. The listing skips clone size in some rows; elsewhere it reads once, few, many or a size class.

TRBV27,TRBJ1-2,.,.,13,TGTGCCAGCGCCCTCCTCCCCTACTATGGCTACACCTTC,CASALLPYYGYTF
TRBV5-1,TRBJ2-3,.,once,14,TGCGCCAGCAGCGTGGTCGGAGCCACAGATACGCAGTATTTT,CASSVVGATDTQYF
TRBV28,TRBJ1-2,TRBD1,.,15,TGTGCCAGCAGTTTACCCCTCGGGCAGGGGGATGGCTACACCTTC,CASSLPLGQGDGYTF
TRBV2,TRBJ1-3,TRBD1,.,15,TGTGCCAGCAGTGGGACAGGGGGCTCTGGAAACACCATATATTTT,CASSGTGGSGNTIYF
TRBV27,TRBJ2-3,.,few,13,TGTGCCAGCAGTTTGGGGCATCGGGACTCGCAGTATTTT,CASSLGHRDSQYF
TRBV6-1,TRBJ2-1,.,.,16,TGTGCCAGCAGTGAAACGCCGGCCGCTTCCTACAATGAGCAGTTCTTC,CASSETPAASYNEQFF
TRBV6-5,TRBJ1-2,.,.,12,TGTGCCAGCAGCAAACAGGGCTATGGCTACACCTTC,CASSKQGYGYTF
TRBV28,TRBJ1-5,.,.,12,TGTGCCAGCAGTCTTGAGAGGCAGCCCCAGCATTTT,CASSLERQPQHF
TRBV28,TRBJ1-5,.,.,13,TGTGCCAGCAGTTACGGCAATCGGAAGCCCCAGCATTTT,CASSYGNRKPQHF
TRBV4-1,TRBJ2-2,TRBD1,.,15,TGCGCCAGCAGCCAAGGAGGGGGCAACACCGGGGAGCTGTTTTTT,CASSQGGGNTGELFF
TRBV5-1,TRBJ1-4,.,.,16,TGCGCCAGCAGCTTGGGGGCCACTGGGTTCAATGAAAAACTGTTTTTT,CASSLGATGFNEKLFF
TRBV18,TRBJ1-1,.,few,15,TGTGCCAGCTCACTCCTACAGGGAAGGAACACTGAAGCTTTCTTT,CASSLLQGRNTEAFF
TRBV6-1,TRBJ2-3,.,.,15,TGTGCCAGCAGTGAAGACAGGGCCGTCACAGATACGCAGTATTTT,CASSEDRAVTDTQYF
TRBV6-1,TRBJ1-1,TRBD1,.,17,TGTGCCAGCAGTGATTCCGGGACAGGGGCCTTGAACACTGAAGCTTTCTTT,CASSDSGTGALNTEAFF
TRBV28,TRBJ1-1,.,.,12,TGTGCCAGCAGTTTACGCCCCAGTGGGGCTTTCTTT,CASSLRPSGAFF
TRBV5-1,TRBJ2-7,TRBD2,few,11,TGCGCCAGGGGGAGGGTCTACGAGCAGTACTTC,CARGRVYEQYF
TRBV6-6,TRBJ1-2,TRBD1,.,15,TGTGCCAGCAGTCGGACAGGGAAGGAGGGCTATGGCTACACCTTC,CASSRTGKEGYGYTF
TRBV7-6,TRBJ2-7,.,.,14,TGTGCCAGCAGCTTATCAGGGGCGCACTACGAGCAGTACTTC,CASSLSGAHYEQYF
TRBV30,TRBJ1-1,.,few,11,TGTGCCTGGAGTGCTGTCACTGAAGCTTTCTTT,CAWSAVTEAFF
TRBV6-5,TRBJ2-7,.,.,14,TGTGCCAGCAGTTACTCTGAAAGGACCTACGAGCAGTACTTC,CASSYSERTYEQYF
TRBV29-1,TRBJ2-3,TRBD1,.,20,TGCAGCGTTGAGAGAGGGGGACCGGGACAGAAGGTTCCCGCCACAGATACGCAGTATTTT,CSVERGGPGQKVPATDTQYF
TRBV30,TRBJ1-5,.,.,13,TGTGCCTGGAGTCCCAACCTCAATCAGCCCCAGCATTTT,CAWSPNLNQPQHF
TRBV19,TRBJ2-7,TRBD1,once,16,TGTGCCAGTAGTATAGTCCGGGACAGGGGTTCCTACGAGCAGTACTTC,CASSIVRDRGSYEQYF
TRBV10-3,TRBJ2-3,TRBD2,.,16,TGTGCCATCAGTGAGGGCCCGGGAGGCAGAGGAGATACGCAGTATTTT,CAISEGPGGRGDTQYF
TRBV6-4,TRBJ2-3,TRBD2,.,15,TGTGCCAGCAGTGACTCTAGCGGGGGGGCAGATACGCAGTATTTT,CASSDSSGGADTQYF
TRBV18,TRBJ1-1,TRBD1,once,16,TGTGCCAGCTCAATTCTCGAGGGACAGACGAACACTGAAGCTTTCTTT,CASSILEGQTNTEAFF
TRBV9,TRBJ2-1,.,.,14,TGTGCCAGCAGCCCTCTAACGTCAGCCGGAGAGCAGTTCTTC,CASSPLTSAGEQFF
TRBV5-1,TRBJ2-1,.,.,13,TGCGCCAGCAGCTTGGCTTCCGAGTATGAGCAGTTCTTC,CASSLASEYEQFF
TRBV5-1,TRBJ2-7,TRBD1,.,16,TGCGCCAGCAGCTTAACGTCGGACAGGAAGACCTACGAGCAGTACTTC,CASSLTSDRKTYEQYF
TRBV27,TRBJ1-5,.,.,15,TGTGCCAGCGGCTCTCCAGATTCCCTTAATCAGCCCCAGCATTTT,CASGSPDSLNQPQHF
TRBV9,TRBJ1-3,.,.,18,TGTGCCAGCAGCGTAGAAGGTGGGGGCGCTAACTCTGGAAACACCATATATTTT,CASSVEGGGANSGNTIYF